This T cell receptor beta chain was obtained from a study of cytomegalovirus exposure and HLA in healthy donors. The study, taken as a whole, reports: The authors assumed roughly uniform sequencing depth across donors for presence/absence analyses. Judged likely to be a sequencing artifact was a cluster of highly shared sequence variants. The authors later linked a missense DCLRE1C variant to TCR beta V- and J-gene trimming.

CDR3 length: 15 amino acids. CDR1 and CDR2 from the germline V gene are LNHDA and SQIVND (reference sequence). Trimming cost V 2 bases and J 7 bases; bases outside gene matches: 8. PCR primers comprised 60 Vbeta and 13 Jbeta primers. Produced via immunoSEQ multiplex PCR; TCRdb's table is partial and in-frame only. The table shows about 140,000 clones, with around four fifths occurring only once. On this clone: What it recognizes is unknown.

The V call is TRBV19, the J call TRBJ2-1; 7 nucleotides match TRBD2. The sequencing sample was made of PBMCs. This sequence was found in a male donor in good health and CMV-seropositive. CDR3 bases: TGTGCCAGTAGTATAACGGCGGGAGCGCGGAATGAGCAGTTCTTC. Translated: CASSITAGARNEQFF.